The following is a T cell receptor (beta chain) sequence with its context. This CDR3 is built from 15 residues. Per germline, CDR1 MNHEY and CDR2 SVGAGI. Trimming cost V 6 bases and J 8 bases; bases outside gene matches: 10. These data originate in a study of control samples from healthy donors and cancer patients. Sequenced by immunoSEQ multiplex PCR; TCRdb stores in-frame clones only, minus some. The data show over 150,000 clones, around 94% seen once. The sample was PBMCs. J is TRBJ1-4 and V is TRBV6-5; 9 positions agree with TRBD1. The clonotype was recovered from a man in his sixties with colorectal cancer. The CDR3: CASSPVGQGWEKLFF. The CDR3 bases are TGTGCCAGCAGCCCAGTTGGACAGGGGTGGGAAAAACTGTTTTTT.